The rows below give T cell receptor beta chains drawn from one sample of a study of blood T cell repertoires in COVID-19. Sequencing used immunoSEQ multiplex PCR; TCRdb keeps in-frame clones, though not all of them. The repertoire holds 70,000 to 95,000 clones, with around 90% as singletons. Sequenced input: peripheral blood. These receptors all come from a man aged 50 or older with acute or convalescent COVID-19. CDR3s leave out the opening cysteine and the closing phenylalanine or tryptophan. Fields, in order: V gene, CDR3 protein.

TRBV11-2 | ASSLDRPGSGNTIY
TRBV3-1/TRBV3-2 | ASRRTANDGYT
TRBV19 | ASSRDRGDEQY
TRBV7-2 | ASSLFALAAYNEQF
TRBV27 | ASTSFHREKETQY
TRBV7-9 | ASRPGTSGIGELF
TRBV7-9 | ASSLILAGAVDTQY
TRBV12-3/TRBV12-4 | ASSLRNEQF
TRBV5-1 | ASSSYRGGGTEAF
TRBV18 | ASSPSPLSSGTEAF
TRBV28 | ASSLGRGRAF
TRBV24-1 | ATSDDRVTYGYT
TRBV19 | ASSPGQLMNTEAF
TRBV24-1 | ATSDRGAASGRAADTQY
TRBV19 | ASGTLGRAF
TRBV4-1 | ASSQRGTNQPQH
TRBV18 | ASSPSRTAFSPHT
TRBV9 | ASSAGLAEYEQY
TRBV24-1 | ATSDPVYYGYT
TRBV5-1 | ASSPGTGVYGYT
TRBV11-3 | ASSPQLGAGGGNEQF
TRBV11-2 | ASSSLLGGRNSPLH
TRBV24-1 | ATSDSSGNRGTQY
TRBV18 | ASSPLGGGTDTQY
TRBV21-1 | ASSGGTGMNTEAF
TRBV5-1 | ASSLDRGSSYNEQF
TRBV5-5 | ASSTLTDNGYT
TRBV11-2 | ASSSGGRGGYNEQF
TRBV18 | ASSPSGGEMRSGYT
TRBV21-1 | ASSKLLSSYEQY
TRBV6-1 | ASSVGGQGSTGELF
TRBV5-6 | ASSLVTGGDGYT
TRBV27 | ASSPDTGELF